The 30 T cell receptor beta chains reported below all come from one sample, sequenced in a study of T cells after yellow fever vaccination. TCRdb itself ran the 5' RACE reads through MiXCR, one entry per CDR3 protein. Of 200,000 or so distinct CDR3 sequences listed, roughly 6.8% are singletons. The material was CD4+ T cells sorted from PBMCs, obtained on the day of the yellow fever booster vaccination. The source is a man younger than 45 who received the YFV17D yellow fever vaccine.

This clonotype was observed at least ten times. The rearrangement links TRBV11-2 to TRBJ2-7; no definite D call. Trimming stripped 4 bases from V and 2 bases from J, with 9 bases between. The V gene's germline CDR1 is SGHAT and CDR2 FQNNGV. The CDR3 runs 13 residues. The CDR3 protein is CASSSLHPYEQYF. The CDR3 nucleotides read TGTGCCAGCAGCTCCCTACACCCCTACGAGCAGTACTTC.

This clonotype was counted between two and nine times. The chain is built from TRBV6-2 or TRBV6-3 and TRBJ2-4; D ambiguous. CDR1 and CDR2 (germline): MNHEY, SVGEGT. The V gene lost 2 bases and the J gene lost 0 bases, with 5 bases spanning the gap. The CDR3 runs to 14 residues. CDR3 amino acids: CASSYGLAKNIQYF. The CDR3 region has the DNA TGTGCCAGCAGTTACGGGCTAGCCAAAAACATTCAGTACTTC.

The table lists this clonotype with many counts. V gene TRBV4-2 combines with J gene TRBJ2-7; 11 bases match TRBD2. CDR1 LGHNA and CDR2 YNFKEQ come from the germline V gene. V dropped 1 base and J dropped 5; count of bases not matched to a gene: 7. The CDR3 is 16 amino acids. This CDR3 is CASSQVLTSGRHEQYF. CDR3 nucleotide sequence: TGTGCCAGCAGCCAAGTTCTAACTAGCGGGAGACACGAGCAGTACTTC.

This clonotype was found a few times. The chain has TRBV5-1 and TRBJ2-2; 11 nucleotides line up with TRBD1. The CDR3 has 19 residues. Looked up from germline, CDR1 is SGHRS and CDR2 is YFSETQ. Trimming at V came to 4 bases and at J to 7 bases, leaving 18 bases not matched to a gene. In DNA form, the CDR3 reads TGCGCCAGCAGCCCGACCCCCGGGACAGGGGGACCGCCTTACGGGGAGCTGTTTTTT. This sequence encodes CASSPTPGTGGPPYGELFF. Drawing the rest from reference TRBV5-1 and TRBJ2-2, the complete variable domain is KAGVTQTPRYLIKTRGQQVTLSCSPISGHRSVSWYQQTPGQGLQFLFEYFSETQRNKGNFPGRFSGRQFSNSRSEMNVSTLELGDSALYLCASSPTPGTGGPPYGELFFGEGSRLTVL.

This clonotype was seen repeatedly, ten times or more. This sequence joins TRBV5-1 and TRBJ2-6; D gene ambiguous. The CDR3 has 14 amino acids. CDR1 is SGHRS, CDR2 YFSETQ, per germline. V was shortened by 6 bases and J by 0 bases, with 7 bases between the two germline ends. The CDR3 region has the DNA TGCGCCAGCAAGCCCAGCTCTGGGGCCAACGTCCTGACTTTC. Translating gives CASKPSSGANVLTF.

This chain connects TRBV5-1 to TRBJ2-1; a weak D match, TRBD1 (5 bases). The CDR3 is 14 amino acids. Germline V gene sequence: CDR1 SGHRS, CDR2 YFSETQ. V lost 1 base, J lost 8 bases, and 13 bases lay in between. The CDR3 DNA reads as TGCGCCAGCAGCTTGTGGTCCCAGGGCGATGAGCAGTTCTTC. It translates to CASSLWSQGDEQFF.

This clonotype was detected many times. The V and J genes are TRBV20-1 and TRBJ2-7; D call uncertain. Germline lookup yields CDR1 DFQATT and CDR2 SNEGSKA (reference sequence). The CDR3 has 11 residues. V lost 2 bases to trimming and J lost 0 bases, with 2 bases between them. The CDR3 DNA reads as TGCAGTGCTAGACCCTCCTACGAGCAGTACTTC. As protein: CSARPSYEQYF.

This clonotype was recorded many times. The chain recombines TRBV12-3 or TRBV12-4 with TRBJ1-5; D ambiguous. The germline V and J ends were trimmed by 5 bases and 7 bases, with 15 bases remaining between them. The CDR3 totals 14 residues. CDR3 nucleotide sequence: TGTGCCAGCAGTCCCCGGAGGGCTGGGCAGCCCCAGCATTTT. Translation gives CASSPRRAGQPQHF.

This clonotype was detected a few times. Sequence at one end of the junction differs from germline and may be a read error. The chain carries TRBV7-7 and TRBJ2-1; no definite D call. The V gene's germline CDR1 is SSHAT and CDR2 FNYEAQ (reference sequence). CDR3 length: 13 amino acids. CDR3 protein: CASSTHRNNEQFF. The CDR3 coding sequence is TGTGCTAGCAGCACCCACCGGAACAATGAGCAGTTCTTC.

There are many counts of this clonotype. V is TRBV7-6 and J is TRBJ2-7; the match to TRBD2 covers 13 bases. V lost 5 bases, J lost 4 bases, and 5 bases stayed unmatched. There are 15 residues in the CDR3. The germline V gene encodes CDR1 SGHVS and CDR2 FNYEAQ. CDR3 residues: CASSRETSGRYEQYF. CDR3 DNA: TGTGCCAGCAGCAGGGAGACTAGCGGGAGGTACGAGCAGTACTTC.

This clonotype has at least ten counts. The chain uses TRBV7-2 and TRBJ2-5; the D gene could be TRBD1 or TRBD2 (6 bases each). The CDR3 consists of 14 residues. The ends were cut back, 5 bases at V and 2 bases at J, with 12 bases in the middle. Germline V gives CDR1 SGHTA, CDR2 FQGNSA. This chain's CDR3 is CASSLGAGQETQYF. CDR3 DNA sequence: TGTGCCAGCAGCCTGGGGGCGGGACAAGAGACCCAGTACTTC.

This clonotype turned up a few times. The CDR3: CASSLVPGGELFF. Here the CDR3 DNA reads TGTGCCAGCAGCTTAGTCCCGGGGGGGGAGCTGTTTTTT. This chain connects TRBV7-2 to TRBJ2-2; D possibly corresponds to TRBD2 (5 bases). There are 13 residues in the CDR3. In germline, CDR1 is SGHTA, CDR2 FQGNSA. Trimming pared 1 base from V and 8 bases from J, leaving 8 bases between.

The V call is TRBV5-1, the J call TRBJ1-3; D not certain. Per the germline V gene, CDR1 is SGHRS and CDR2 is YFSETQ. This CDR3 comprises 16 residues. V lost 7 bases, J lost 2 bases, and 19 bases lay in between. CDR3 bases: TGCGCCAGCTCCTGGGGAGCAGGCGGGCCTGGAAACACCATATATTTT. Translated: CASSWGAGGPGNTIYF.

The V call is TRBV7-2, the J call TRBJ1-1; a weak D match, TRBD1 (6 bases). This CDR3 region has 16 residues. Germline CDR1 SGHTA, CDR2 FQGNSA. Trimming took 1 base from V and 2 from J, leaving 14 bases between them. CDR3 bases: TGTGCCAGCAGCTTAGTCGAAGGGGGTAGAAACACTGAAGCTTTCTTT. It translates to CASSLVEGGRNTEAFF.

This clonotype was found many times. The chain couples TRBV7-8 to TRBJ1-1, with unresolved D. The germline gives CDR1 SGHVS, CDR2 FQNEAQ. Trimming shortened V by 1 base and J by 5 bases, and 14 bases separated the two germline ends. This CDR3 is built from 15 residues. CDR3 sequence (DNA): TGTGCCAGCAGCTTAGAGACGCTGGTTAGGACTGAAGCTTTCTTT. Its translation is CASSLETLVRTEAFF.

This clonotype was seen many times. The V call is TRBV5-1, the J call TRBJ2-1; 7 bases are shared with TRBD1. This CDR3 has 14 residues. Germline V gene sequence: CDR1 SGHRS, CDR2 YFSETQ. J gave up 4 bases and V 6 bases, and 7 bases lay outside the gene matches. The CDR3 DNA follows: TGCGCCAGCAACAGGGACAGCCCTTACAATGAGCAGTTCTTC. This encodes CASNRDSPYNEQFF.

This clonotype was recorded at least ten times. This chain links TRBV5-4 with TRBJ2-5; TRBD2 agrees at 7 bases. V dropped 3 bases and J dropped 2; count of bases not matched to a gene: 1. The CDR3 loop spans 13 amino acids. Germline V CDR1 and CDR2: SGHNT, YYREEE (reference sequence). The CDR3 protein is CASSSGGQETQYF. CDR3 nucleotide sequence: TGTGCCAGCAGCTCGGGGGGACAAGAGACCCAGTACTTC.

This clonotype came up many times. The chain links TRBV7-2 to TRBJ2-7, with 8 bases matching TRBD2. Germline CDR1 reads SGHTA; CDR2 reads FQGNSA. V shed 5 bases and J 5 bases; nucleotides not matched to a gene: 11. The CDR3 has 15 residues. The DNA of the CDR3 is TGTGCCAGCAGCCCTAAGAGCGGGAGTTTCCACGAGCAGTACTTC. Amino acid sequence: CASSPKSGSFHEQYF.

This clonotype was observed at least ten times. The gene calls are TRBV7-2 and TRBJ2-5; D is ambiguous. Germline lookup yields CDR1 SGHTA and CDR2 FQGNSA. The CDR3 is made up of 12 amino acids. The V end lost 5 bases, the J end lost 4 bases, and 8 bases lay between the germline ends. The CDR3 DNA reads as TGTGCCAGCAGCCTCTTGGGAGAGACCCAGTACTTC. It specifies CASSLLGETQYF.

This clonotype was observed a few times. The rearrangement uses TRBV5-1 and TRBJ2-1, with 8 bases that match TRBD1. Germline V gene lookup returns CDR1 SGHRS and CDR2 YFSETQ. This CDR3 contains 15 residues. With 3 bases clipped from V and 7 bases from J, the junction kept 9 bases outside the gene matches. The CDR3 DNA sequence: TGCGCCAGCAGCTCCCCGGGACAGGCCGTAAATGAGCAGTTCTTC. Translation gives CASSSPGQAVNEQFF.

This clonotype was seen only a few times. This sequence joins TRBV7-8 and TRBJ2-1; TRBD1 matches 8 bases. The CDR3 has 17 amino acids. V dropped 5 bases and J dropped 4; count of bases not matched to a gene: 13. Germline V gene lookup returns CDR1 SGHVS and CDR2 FQNEAQ. The CDR3 here is CASSLVLRTGRYNEQFF. As DNA, the CDR3 is TGTGCCAGCAGCCTGGTTTTGCGGACAGGGAGGTACAATGAGCAGTTCTTC.

There are many counts of this clonotype. The gene calls are TRBV6-2 or TRBV6-3 and TRBJ2-7, with TRBD2 identical over 7 bases. CDR1 is MNHEY and CDR2 is SVGEGT in the germline V gene. The CDR3 is 14 amino acids. V lost 2 bases and J lost 5; bases outside the gene matches: 6. DNA of the CDR3: TGTGCCAGCAGTTACCGGGGAGGGGTGCACGAGCAGTACTTC. Residues: CASSYRGGVHEQYF.

In its sample, this clonotype was seen many times. The V call is TRBV18, the J call TRBJ2-7; TRBD1 is a possible D gene (6 bases). V lost 5 bases to trimming and J lost 0 bases, with 11 bases between them. The germline gives CDR1 KGHSH, CDR2 LQKENI. This CDR3 region has 14 residues. The CDR3 reads CASSSDRISYEQYF. CDR3 nucleotides: TGTGCCAGCTCATCGGACAGAATCTCCTACGAGCAGTACTTC.

This clonotype was detected ten times or more. The rearrangement uses TRBV6-1 and TRBJ2-3, with 8 bases fitting TRBD1. CDR3 length: 15 residues. V shed 4 bases and J 2 bases; nucleotides not matched to a gene: 5. Germline V gives CDR1 MNHNS, CDR2 SASEGT. DNA of the CDR3: TGTGCCAGCAGTGCCGGGACAGGTTACACAGATACGCAGTATTTT. It encodes CASSAGTGYTDTQYF.

This clonotype was counted ten times or more. The chain recombines TRBV29-1 with TRBJ2-7; 9 positions match TRBD2. There are 14 residues in the CDR3. V shed 4 bases, J shed 4 bases, and the junction held 8 bases outside the gene matches. Germline CDR1 reads SQVTM; CDR2 reads ANQGSEA. CDR3 DNA sequence: TGCAGCGTTGGGGGTAGCGGGAGTTCATACGAGCAGTACTTC. This codes for CSVGGSGSSYEQYF.

This clonotype has a single count. The chain combines TRBV20-1 with TRBJ2-1; D is unclear. V was shortened by 4 bases and J by 4 bases, with 20 bases between the two germline ends. Germline loops: CDR1 DFQATT, CDR2 SNEGSKA (reference sequence). CDR3 length: 16 amino acids. The CDR3 DNA sequence: TGCAGTGCTATCGGTCCTGCGAGCGACTTTTACAATGAGCAGTTCTTC. It codes for CSAIGPASDFYNEQFF.

This clonotype was observed a few times. DNA of the CDR3: TGTGCCAGCAGCGTGACGATAGCGGACAATGAGCAGTTCTTC. This sequence encodes CASSVTIADNEQFF. The chain joins TRBV9 to TRBJ2-1; tentatively, D is TRBD2 (6 bases). CDR3 size: 14 residues. CDR1 is SGDLS and CDR2 is YYNGEE in the germline V gene. V shed 2 bases and J shed 5 bases, with 11 bases lying between them.

This sequence joins TRBV28 and TRBJ1-1; perhaps TRBD1 as D (5 bases). The CDR3 has 16 amino acids. Germline CDR1 MDHEN, CDR2 SYDVKM. Trimming took 6 bases from V and 0 from J, leaving 17 bases between them. CDR3 sequence reads: CASSPGTSIMNTEAFF. The CDR3 DNA reads TGTGCCAGCAGCCCCGGGACGTCTATAATGAACACTGAAGCTTTCTTT.

This clonotype showed up just a few times. The rearrangement links TRBV9 to TRBJ2-1; the match to TRBD2 covers 10 bases. This CDR3 has 15 amino acids. V trimming: 0 bases; J trimming: 11 bases; junction bases outside the gene matches: 8. CDR1 is SGDLS, CDR2 YYNGEE, per germline. CDR3 sequence: CASSVAEREGIKQFF. The CDR3 coding sequence is TGTGCCAGCAGCGTAGCGGAGCGGGAGGGCATCAAGCAGTTCTTC.

This chain joins TRBV20-1 and TRBJ2-1; 8 bases map to TRBD2. This CDR3 comprises 13 residues. CDR1 DFQATT and CDR2 SNEGSKA come from the germline V gene (reference sequence). J gave up 4 bases and V 6 bases, and 5 bases lay outside the gene matches. CDR3 in amino acids: CSAWAGGYNEQFF. The CDR3 DNA reads as TGCAGTGCCTGGGCGGGAGGTTACAATGAGCAGTTCTTC.